This T cell receptor (beta chain) stems from a study of T cells in pancreatic ductal adenocarcinoma (dated by TCRdb to about 2017). In the study overall: The work assessed suppressive cells as well as CD8+ T cells infiltrating resected pancreatic ductal adenocarcinoma, measuring their numbers, locations, and properties, in order to shed light on the adaptive T-cell response that occurs naturally.

This clone was seen just once. Its binding antigen is unknown. There are no base qualities to consult, and no much larger clone falls within one base. General conclusions and limits of the study: Since most pancreatic cancer patients present with inoperable disease, the resected cohort was skewed toward the minority of patients who had early-stage disease. Compared with tumor samples, blood samples had more total productive templates and around 8-fold more unique clonotypes. Because tumors are enriched in CD45RO+ effector T cells rather than naive T cells, which biases toward lower diversity, comparisons of clonality between tumor and blood may be biased. No significant difference in T-cell clonality was found between tumor and blood, with mean clonality of about 0.1 in tumors and around 0.069 in blood.

TCR beta CDR3 regions were amplified from genomic DNA using the immunoSEQ hsTCRB kit. High-throughput TRB CDR3 sequencing was performed on an Illumina HiSeq system. Per the authors' processing: The immunoSEQ software was used to analyze sequencing reads, and nonproductive sequences containing premature stops or frame-shifts were excluded. Clonality of the repertoire was calculated as one minus Shannon entropy normalized by log2 of the number of unique productive sequences. TCRdb carries this immuneACCESS record with in-frame sequences only. Its versions omit some clonotypes, under half of them owing to an unresolved V gene in the studies checked, with the rest unexplained. From that table come the V and J calls and clone size; the DNA was used to work out D and trimming. The sample yields more than 85,000 clones; nearly 95% were counted once. About 3.4% of the sample belongs to the ten largest clones.

Based on the germline V gene (reference sequence), the CDR1 and CDR2 sequences are LNHDA and SQIVND. The CDR3 holds 14 amino acids from the cysteine to the phenylalanine. The read is trimmed to its CDR3 DNA, 42 bases read in frame from base 1. At the junction V is shortened by 6 bases and J by 5 bases; bases outside the gene matches: 6. Selected pancreatic ductal adenocarcinoma patients had undergone surgery without neoadjuvant therapy. Peripheral blood was collected in heparin tubes, from which PBMCs were isolated by histopaque density gradient and cryopreserved in around 9.4% DMSO. Genomic DNA was extracted from roughly 7 PBMC and about ten flash-frozen tumor specimens using the DNeasy Blood and Tissue Kit with Proteinase K and RNase treatment.

The TCR sequence derives from a human donor with pancreatic ductal adenocarcinoma. Sequenced sample: PBMCs. The chain is assembled from TRBV19 and TRBJ1-2, and 10 bases in between align with TRBD1. The nucleotides are TGTGCCAGTAGCCCGACAGGGGGCGGGTATGGCTACACCTTC. It codes for CASSPTGGGYGYTF. The CDR3 plus the reference TRBV19 and TRBJ1-2 genes for the other parts give the full variable domain: DGGITQSPKYLFRKEGQNVTLSCEQNLNHDAMYWYRQDPGQGLRLIYYSQIVNDFQKGDIAEGYSVSREKKESFPLTVTSAQKNPTAFYLCASSPTGGGYGYTFGSGTRLTVV.